The 8 T cell receptor beta chains reported below all come from one sample, sequenced in a study of blood T cell repertoires in COVID-19. Produced via immunoSEQ multiplex PCR; TCRdb's table is partial and in-frame only. The data hold roughly 260,000 clones, with approximately 91% observed a single time. The sample taken for sequencing was peripheral blood. These receptors were taken from a middle-aged woman who had recovered from COVID-19.

The rearrangement uses TRBV10-3 and TRBJ2-7; no definite D call. The CDR3 spans 18 residues. Germline loops: CDR1 ENHRY, CDR2 SYGVKD. The V end lost 0 bases, the J end lost 0 bases, and 18 bases lay between the germline ends. CDR3 residues: CAISESFFLRTSSYEQYF. Here the CDR3 DNA reads TGTGCCATCAGTGAGTCGTTCTTCTTGCGCACGAGCTCCTACGAGCAGTACTTC.

The sample holds one count of this clone. This chain uses TRBV28 with TRBJ1-6, with 7 positions matching TRBD1. The CDR3 sequence is 15 residues long. V trimming: 6 bases; J trimming: 3 bases; junction bases outside the gene matches: 5. Germline V gives CDR1 MDHEN, CDR2 SYDVKM. This chain's CDR3 is CASSLTGLYNSPLHF. In DNA form, the CDR3 reads TGTGCCAGCAGCCTGACAGGGCTCTATAATTCACCCCTCCACTTT.

V gene TRBV29-1 combines with J gene TRBJ2-7; perhaps TRBD1 as D (5 bases). The CDR3 totals 13 residues. Germline values: CDR1 SQVTM, CDR2 ANQGSEA. Between the trimmed V and J ends, which lost 7 bases and 0 bases, there was a span of 13 bases. CDR3 coding DNA: TGCAGCGCCGGACAATCTAACTCCTACGAGCAGTACTTC. This gives the protein CSAGQSNSYEQYF.

The chain joins TRBV5-8 to TRBJ1-5; D is possibly TRBD1 (6 bases). The CDR3 loop spans 14 amino acids. Per the germline V gene, CDR1 is SGHTS and CDR2 is YDEGEE. V lost 4 bases to trimming and J lost 6 bases, with 14 bases between them. The CDR3 coding sequence is TGTGCCAGCAGCCCGGCGGGGGGCACTCAGCCCCAGCATTTT. It codes for CASSPAGGTQPQHF.

The rearrangement joins TRBV7-9 to TRBJ1-1, with D maybe TRBD1 (6 bases). The CDR3 has 13 amino acids. Trimming stripped 6 bases from V and 1 base from J, with 9 bases between. Germline CDR1 is SEHNR and CDR2 is FQNEAQ (reference sequence). The CDR3 protein is CASRKGGNTEAFF. The CDR3, as DNA: TGTGCCAGCAGAAAAGGGGGGAACACTGAAGCTTTCTTT.

The chain joins TRBV7-2 to TRBJ2-1, with D hard to call. The germline CDR1 and CDR2 sequences are SGHTA and FQGNSA. CDR3 length equals 13 residues. With 3 bases removed from V and 3 bases from J, the gap between germline ends came to 6 bases. The CDR3 nucleotides are TGTGCCAGCAGCTTCGCCGGCTACAATGAGCAGTTCTTC. It specifies CASSFAGYNEQFF.

The V call is TRBV6-6, the J call TRBJ1-3, with a possible D match to TRBD1 (5 bases). The CDR3 runs 15 residues. The V end was cut by 7 bases, the J end by 4 bases, with 17 bases between. In germline, CDR1 is MNHNY, CDR2 SVGAGI (reference sequence). The CDR3 region has the DNA TGTGCCAGCATTGCCCCAGGGATGGGAGGAAACACCATATATTTT. Amino acids: CASIAPGMGGNTIYF.

The sample holds one count of this clone. One junction end disagrees with the germline gene, perhaps due to a read error. The gene calls are TRBV7-7 and TRBJ2-5; perhaps TRBD2 as D (6 bases). CDR3 length: 19 residues. From germline, CDR1 is SSHAT and CDR2 FNYEAQ (reference sequence). In nucleotides, the CDR3 is TGTGCTAGCAGCTTAGTCGGTACTAGCAGTGGGGCGACGTCGGAGACCCAGTACTTC. Protein sequence: CASSLVGTSSGATSETQYF.